The clone carrying this T cell receptor (beta chain) was observed a single time. The antigen remains unidentified. This sample stems from a study of T cell responses to AZD1222 COVID-19 vaccine. General observations from the study: Receipt of two AZD1222 doses was followed by a rise in Spike-specific TCR breadth and depth. Clonal diversity was possibly underestimated, and white British individuals and females predominated among donors.

V gave up 4 bases and J gave up 6 bases, with 17 bases separating them. The germline gives CDR1 KGHDR, CDR2 SFDVKD. This CDR3 spans 15 amino acids. This table comes from immunoSEQ multiplex PCR, and its TCRdb copy is limited to in-frame clones, with some not included. The sample lists about 150,000 clones; 85% to 95% were seen once. This chain connects TRBV24-1 to TRBJ2-5; D is perhaps TRBD1 or TRBD2 (7 bases each). The TCR originated in an adult in good health. Sequences were derived from peripheral blood, sampled on day 0 of AZD1222 vaccination. CDR3 region: CATSDPGEGAKTQYF. The CDR3 DNA sequence: TGTGCCACCAGTGACCCCGGGGAGGGGGCGAAGACCCAGTACTTC.